The clone carrying this TCR beta chain was found many times. TCRdb processed the reads anew with MiXCR; each CDR3 protein has one entry. This sample has around 74,000 distinct CDR3 sequences; 3% to 4.5% occur once, and the top ten carry under 5.5%. The data were taken from a study of T cell repertoires in cytomegalovirus infection. Turning to the study itself: Both CMV infection and a matching HLA type were indicated by public TCR beta signatures.

Germline lookup yields CDR1 MNHGY and CDR2 SAAAGT. This CDR3 contains 12 residues. V was cut by 6 bases and J by 7 bases, with 12 bases left in between. Material: PBMCs. The rearrangement uses TRBV6-8 and TRBJ1-1; D remains ambiguous. The TCR originated in a human donor in good health (CMV status not recorded). Some clones in this sample may be carry-over from other donors' samples. CDR3 bases: TGTGCCAGCAGACAATGGGCCGGTGAAGCTTTCTTT. Its translation: CASRQWAGEAFF.